Below are 10 T cell receptor beta chains sequenced from a single sample in a study of response to subunit inactivated influenza vaccine. TCRdb used MiXCR to reprocess the RT-PCR reads, holding one entry per CDR3 protein. The sample lists about 700,000 distinct CDR3 sequences, approximately 14% occurring once. The starting material was PBMCs from blood, obtained 14 to 15 days before vaccination. Receptor source: a man aged 45 to 65 who received an inactivated influenza vaccine.

This clonotype has ten or more counts. The chain combines TRBV12-3 or TRBV12-4 with TRBJ1-2, with a weak D call TRBD1 (5 bases). The CDR3 length is 13 residues. V was trimmed by 3 bases and J by 6 bases, leaving 11 bases between them. The CDR3 coding sequence is TGTGCCAGCAGTTTGGGGGGAGGTCATGGCTACACCTTC. Its protein is CASSLGGGHGYTF.

J is TRBJ2-7 and V is TRBV20-1, with TRBD1 matching 7 bases. This CDR3 is 14 amino acids long. Trimming at V came to 3 bases and at J to 5 bases, leaving 10 bases not matched to a gene. Germline CDR1 is DFQATT and CDR2 is SNEGSKA (reference sequence). CDR3 amino acids: CSASDLRGSDEQYF. The CDR3 DNA reads as TGCAGTGCTAGCGACCTCAGGGGGAGTGACGAGCAGTACTTC.

This clonotype was recorded many times. This chain joins TRBV9 and TRBJ1-2, with TRBD1 matching 9 bases. The CDR3 contains 17 residues. J was trimmed by 4 bases and V by 2 bases; bases with no gene match: 12. Germline values: CDR1 SGDLS, CDR2 YYNGEE. The CDR3 DNA sequence: TGTGCCAGCAGCGTCGAACAGGGGGCAGGATCTGGCTATGGCTACACCTTC. The encoded protein is CASSVEQGAGSGYGYTF.

This clonotype came up a few times. This chain joins TRBV4-2 and TRBJ2-1; weak D call: TRBD2 (6 bases). CDR1 is LGHNA, CDR2 YNFKEQ, per germline. With 4 bases removed from V and 4 bases from J, the gap between germline ends came to 11 bases. This CDR3 spans 14 amino acids. The CDR3 DNA sequence: TGTGCCAGCAGCCGACGGGCGGGGTACAATGAGCAGTTCTTC. Translating it yields CASSRRAGYNEQFF.

This clonotype was seen a few times. The rearrangement uses TRBV19 and TRBJ2-2, with D uncertain. The V end lost 8 bases, the J end lost 6 bases, and 13 bases lay between the germline ends. The CDR3 covers 13 residues. Germline values: CDR1 LNHDA, CDR2 SQIVND (reference sequence). CDR3: CASARQVAGELFF. For the CDR3, the DNA is TGTGCCAGTGCCCGGCAAGTCGCCGGGGAGCTGTTTTTT.

V usage is TRBV7-2 and J usage is TRBJ1-3; D uncertain. Trimming removed 0 bases from V and 2 bases from J, with 8 bases in between. The CDR3 extends over 15 amino acids. The germline V gene encodes CDR1 SGHTA and CDR2 FQGNSA. CDR3 coding DNA: TGTGCCAGCAGCTTAGCCTCGGGGACTGGAAACACCATATATTTT. This gives the protein CASSLASGTGNTIYF.

The chain links TRBV20-1 to TRBJ2-7; D remains unclear. CDR3 length: 12 residues. Germline CDR1 reads DFQATT; CDR2 reads SNEGSKA (reference sequence). V lost 1 base and J lost 5, with 9 bases in between. The CDR3 coding sequence is TGCAGTGCTAGAGCCTATCTGGACGAGCAGTACTTC. Translation gives CSARAYLDEQYF.

This clonotype was observed a single time. The gene calls are TRBV5-4 and TRBJ2-7; D assignment may be TRBD1 or TRBD2 (5 bases each). The germline V gene has CDR1 SGHNT and CDR2 YYREEE (reference sequence). This CDR3 spans 15 amino acids. Trimming took off 3 bases at V and 7 bases at J, with 20 bases between the two ends. CDR3 sequence: CASSSGAGSVGEQYF. DNA for the CDR3: TGTGCCAGCAGCTCCGGGGCCGGGTCTGTGGGTGAGCAGTACTTC.

This chain joins TRBV7-9 and TRBJ1-5, with no clear D. The V and J ends lost 5 bases and 3 bases respectively, with 8 bases between them. CDR1 SEHNR and CDR2 FQNEAQ come from the germline V gene (reference sequence). The CDR3 contains 13 residues. The CDR3 loop reads CASSTRDNQPQHF. As DNA, the CDR3 is TGTGCCAGCAGCACCAGAGACAATCAGCCCCAGCATTTT.

J is TRBJ2-2 and V is TRBV15; D is uncertain. V shed 4 bases and J shed 5 bases, with 8 bases lying between them. Germline assignment: CDR1 LNHNV and CDR2 YYDKDF (reference sequence). CDR3 size: 13 residues. This CDR3 is CATSTGVTGELFF. CDR3 bases: TGTGCCACCAGCACCGGCGTGACCGGGGAGCTGTTTTTT.